This T cell receptor beta chain was retrieved from a study of blood T cell repertoires in COVID-19. Study information: PBMCs, B-cell-depleted T cells, or T cells were the source of the cDNA or gDNA that made up the material.

The CDR3 covers 14 residues. CDR1 LNHDA and CDR2 SQIVND come from the germline V gene (reference sequence). Trimming took 2 bases from V and 5 from J, leaving 10 bases between them. As originally analysed: The assay estimated nucleated cells by amplifying reference gene primers. Measured with immunoSEQ multiplex PCR; TCRdb has only the in-frame clones, and not every one. V and J calls and clone size are given by that table; D and trimming were obtained from the DNA. The repertoire holds about 350,000 clones, about 90% seen once, with approximately 1% in the top ten. Participants were placed into cohorts based on the clinical history they reported. Each exposed participant met a COVID-19 case in the 2 weeks preceding study entry.

This chain links TRBV19 with TRBJ2-1, with D possibly being TRBD2 (6 bases). The source of this sequence is a woman between 25 and 40 years old who had been exposed to COVID-19. Sequencing used PBMCs or T cells enriched from blood (not recorded which). CDR3 sequence reads: CASSIWRAHNEQFF. CDR3 sequence (DNA): TGTGCCAGTAGTATATGGAGGGCCCACAATGAGCAGTTCTTC.